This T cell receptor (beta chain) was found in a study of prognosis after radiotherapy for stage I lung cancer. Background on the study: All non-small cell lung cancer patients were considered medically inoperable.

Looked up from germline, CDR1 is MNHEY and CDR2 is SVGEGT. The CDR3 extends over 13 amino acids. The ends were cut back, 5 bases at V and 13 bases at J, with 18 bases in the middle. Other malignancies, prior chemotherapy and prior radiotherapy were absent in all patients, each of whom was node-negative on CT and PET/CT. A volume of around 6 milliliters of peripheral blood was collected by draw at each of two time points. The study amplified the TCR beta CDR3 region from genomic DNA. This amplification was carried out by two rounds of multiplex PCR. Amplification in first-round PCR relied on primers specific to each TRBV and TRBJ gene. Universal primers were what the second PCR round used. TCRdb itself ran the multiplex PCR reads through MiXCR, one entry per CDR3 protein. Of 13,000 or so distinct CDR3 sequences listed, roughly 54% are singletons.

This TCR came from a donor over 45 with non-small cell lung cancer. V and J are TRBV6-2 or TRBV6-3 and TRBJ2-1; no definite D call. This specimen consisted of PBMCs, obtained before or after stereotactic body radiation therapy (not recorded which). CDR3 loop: CASSVGRYNYQFF. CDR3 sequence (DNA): TGTGCCAGCAGTGTCGGTCGATACAATTATCAGTTCTTC.